This T cell receptor beta chain was captured in a study of blood T cell repertoires in COVID-19. Study overall: Specimens from acute and convalescent COVID-19 originated in the United States, Italy and Spain. PBMCs, B-cell-depleted T cells, or T cells were the source of the cDNA or gDNA that made up the material.

In the source study's methods: Reference gene primer amplification in the assay estimated nucleated cell counts. Clones were sequenced by immunoSEQ multiplex PCR, and TCRdb holds only the in-frame ones, with some missing. V and J calls and clone size are those listed in that table; D and trimming were worked out from the DNA. The sample holds around 160,000 clones, 85% to 90% seen once. The TCR comes from a man aged 18 to 30 with acute or convalescent COVID-19. The sequencing sample was made of peripheral blood.

The CDR3 loop is CASSFGGAGSNQPQHF. The CDR3 region has the DNA TGTGCCAGCAGTTTTGGAGGGGCGGGGAGCAATCAGCCCCAGCATTTT. The chain has TRBV28 and TRBJ1-5, with D tentatively TRBD1 (5 bases). CDR3 length equals 16 residues. Trimming took off 3 bases at V and 1 base at J, with 13 bases between the two ends. Germline loops: CDR1 MDHEN, CDR2 SYDVKM.